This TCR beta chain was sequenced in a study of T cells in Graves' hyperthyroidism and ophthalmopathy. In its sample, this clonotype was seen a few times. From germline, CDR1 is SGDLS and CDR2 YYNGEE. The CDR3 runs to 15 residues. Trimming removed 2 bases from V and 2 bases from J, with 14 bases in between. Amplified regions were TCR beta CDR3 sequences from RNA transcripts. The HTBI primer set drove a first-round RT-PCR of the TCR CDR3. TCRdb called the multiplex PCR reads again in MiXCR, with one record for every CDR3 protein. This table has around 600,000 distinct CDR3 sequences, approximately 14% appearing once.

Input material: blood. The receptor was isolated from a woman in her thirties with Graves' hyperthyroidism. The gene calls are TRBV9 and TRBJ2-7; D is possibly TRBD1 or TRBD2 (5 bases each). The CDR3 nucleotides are TGTGCCAGCAGCGTGGACCCGGGACCTGCCTACGAGCAGTACTTC. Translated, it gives CASSVDPGPAYEQYF.